The entry that follows covers one TCR beta chain sequence. Its matching antigen is unknown. J gave up 3 bases and V 0 bases, and 4 bases lay outside the gene matches. This CDR3 contains 15 residues. Germline CDR1 and CDR2: LGHNA and YSLEER. The sample comes from a study of blood T cells in healthy people across ages. Study-level results: The fall in TCR beta diversity per million T cells was roughly linear with age.

With a J-beta primer mix and a sample-barcoded 5' primer, a second PCR ran about 6 to 11 cycles. TCRdb re-called the 5' RACE reads with MiXCR, one entry per CDR3 protein. The sample contains hundreds of thousands of distinct CDR3 sequences, around 24% of which appear only once. Each donor was a healthy Caucasian individual from Russia, aged about 6 to 95. This same sample was also part of a study on T cells of mothers and their children.

The sequencing sample was made of blood. The rearrangement uses TRBV4-3 and TRBJ1-1; 7 bases are shared with TRBD1. The sequence was obtained from a boy between 5 and 17 years old in good health. The CDR3 here is CASSQDRGIDTEAFF. The CDR3 nucleotides read TGCGCCAGCAGCCAAGACAGGGGGATCGACACTGAAGCTTTCTTT.